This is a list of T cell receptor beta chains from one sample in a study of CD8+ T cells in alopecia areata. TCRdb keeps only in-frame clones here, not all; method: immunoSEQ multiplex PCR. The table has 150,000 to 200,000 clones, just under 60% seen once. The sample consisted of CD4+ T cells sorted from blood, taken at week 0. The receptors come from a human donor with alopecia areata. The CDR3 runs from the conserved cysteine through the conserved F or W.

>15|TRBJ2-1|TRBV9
CASSVDGNSYNEQFF
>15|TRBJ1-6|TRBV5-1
CASRRDRANNSPLHF
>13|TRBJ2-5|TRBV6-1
CASSARSKETQYF
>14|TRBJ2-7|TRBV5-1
CASSLSGGNYEQYF
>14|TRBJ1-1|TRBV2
CASSEATGGARAFF
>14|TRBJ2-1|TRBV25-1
CASSATLSYNEQFF
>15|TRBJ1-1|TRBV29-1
CSVWGQAKSNTEAFF
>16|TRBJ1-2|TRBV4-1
CASSQVLQGRNYGYTF
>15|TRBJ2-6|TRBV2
CASSPLRAGANVLTF
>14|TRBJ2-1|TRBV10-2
CASRLAGGRSEQFF
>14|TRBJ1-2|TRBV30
CAWSVRGLGYGYTF
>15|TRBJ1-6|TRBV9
CASSSRTEYNSPLHF
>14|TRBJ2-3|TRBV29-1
CSVGRGLGTDTQYF
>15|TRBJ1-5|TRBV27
CASSSHSASNQPQHF
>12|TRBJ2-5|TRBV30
CAWSPDVETQYF
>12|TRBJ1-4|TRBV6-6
CASSSTPEKLFF
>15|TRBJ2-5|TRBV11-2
CASSLDAGAQETQYF
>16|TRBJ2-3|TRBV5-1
CASSKSGTPNTDTQYF
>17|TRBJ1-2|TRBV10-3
CAISEVDRGGTNYGYTF
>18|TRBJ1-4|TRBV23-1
CASSQDKDRILEDEKLFF
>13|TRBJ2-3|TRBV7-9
CASSLETAGTQYF
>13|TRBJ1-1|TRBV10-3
CAISEESVTEAFF